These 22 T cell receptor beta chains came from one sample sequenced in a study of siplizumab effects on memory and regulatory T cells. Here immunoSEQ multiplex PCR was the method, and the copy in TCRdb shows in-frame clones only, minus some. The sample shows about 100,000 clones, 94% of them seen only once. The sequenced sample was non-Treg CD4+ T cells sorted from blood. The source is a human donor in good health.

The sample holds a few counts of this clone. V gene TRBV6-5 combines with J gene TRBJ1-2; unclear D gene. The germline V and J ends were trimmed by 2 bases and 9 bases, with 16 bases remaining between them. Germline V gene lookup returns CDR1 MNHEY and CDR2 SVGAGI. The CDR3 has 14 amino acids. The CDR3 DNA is TGTGCCAGCAGTTACAATACGGTTACATCCCGCTACACCTTC. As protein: CASSYNTVTSRYTF.

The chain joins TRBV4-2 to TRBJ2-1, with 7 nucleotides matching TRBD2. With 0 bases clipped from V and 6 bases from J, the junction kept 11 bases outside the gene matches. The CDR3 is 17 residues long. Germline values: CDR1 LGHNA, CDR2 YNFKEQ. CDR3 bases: TGTGCCAGCAGCCAAGATGTTAGCGGACTAGAAACCAATGAGCAGTTCTTC. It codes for CASSQDVSGLETNEQFF.

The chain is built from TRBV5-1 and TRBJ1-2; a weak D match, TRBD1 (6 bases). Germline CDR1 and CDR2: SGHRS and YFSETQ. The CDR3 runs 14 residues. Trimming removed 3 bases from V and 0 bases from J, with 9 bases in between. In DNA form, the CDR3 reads TGCGCCAGCAGCTGGGACATCGCTAACTATGGCTACACCTTC. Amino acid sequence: CASSWDIANYGYTF.

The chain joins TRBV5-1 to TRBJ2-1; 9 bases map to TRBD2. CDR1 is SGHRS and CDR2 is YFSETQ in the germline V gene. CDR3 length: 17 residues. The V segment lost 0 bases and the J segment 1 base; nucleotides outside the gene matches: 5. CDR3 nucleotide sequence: TGCGCCAGCAGCTTGGCGCCCACTAGCGGGTCCTACAATGAGCAGTTCTTC. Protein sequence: CASSLAPTSGSYNEQFF.

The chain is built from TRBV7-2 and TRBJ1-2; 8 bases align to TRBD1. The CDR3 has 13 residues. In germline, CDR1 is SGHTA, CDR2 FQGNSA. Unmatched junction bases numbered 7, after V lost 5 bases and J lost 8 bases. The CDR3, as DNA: TGTGCCAGCAGCCGAGGACAGGGCACCGGCTACACCTTC. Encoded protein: CASSRGQGTGYTF. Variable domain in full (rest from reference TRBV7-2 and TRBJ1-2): GAGVSQSPSNKVTEKGKDVELRCDPISGHTALYWYRQSLGQGLEFLIYFQGNSAPDKSGLPSDRFSAERTGGSVSTLTIQRTQQEDSAVYLCASSRGQGTGYTFGSGTRLTVV.

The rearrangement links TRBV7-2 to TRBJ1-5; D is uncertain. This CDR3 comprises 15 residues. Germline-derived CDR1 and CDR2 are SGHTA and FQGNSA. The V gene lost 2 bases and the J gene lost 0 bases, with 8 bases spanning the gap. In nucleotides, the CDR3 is TGTGCCAGCAGCTTACTGGGCGGTAGCAATCAGCCCCAGCATTTT. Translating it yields CASSLLGGSNQPQHF.

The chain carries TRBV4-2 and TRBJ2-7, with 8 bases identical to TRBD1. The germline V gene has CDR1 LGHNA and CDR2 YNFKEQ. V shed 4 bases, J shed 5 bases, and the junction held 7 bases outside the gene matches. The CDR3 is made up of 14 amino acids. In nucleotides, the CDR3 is TGTGCCAGCAGCCTCGGACAGGGTCTGGACGAGCAGTACTTC. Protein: CASSLGQGLDEQYF.

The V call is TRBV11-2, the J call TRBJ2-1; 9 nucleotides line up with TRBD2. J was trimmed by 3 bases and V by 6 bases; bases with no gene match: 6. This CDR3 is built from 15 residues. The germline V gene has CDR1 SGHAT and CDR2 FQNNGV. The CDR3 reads CASSFSGRFYNEQFF. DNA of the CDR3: TGTGCCAGCAGTTTCAGCGGGAGGTTCTACAATGAGCAGTTCTTC.

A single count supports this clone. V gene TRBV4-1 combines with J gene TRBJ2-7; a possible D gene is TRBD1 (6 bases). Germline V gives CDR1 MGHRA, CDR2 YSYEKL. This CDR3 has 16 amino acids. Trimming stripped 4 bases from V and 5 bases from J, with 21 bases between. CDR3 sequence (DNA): TGCGCCAGCAGCCGGCCGGGGACAAGGGACCGCAACGAGCAGTACTTC. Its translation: CASSRPGTRDRNEQYF.

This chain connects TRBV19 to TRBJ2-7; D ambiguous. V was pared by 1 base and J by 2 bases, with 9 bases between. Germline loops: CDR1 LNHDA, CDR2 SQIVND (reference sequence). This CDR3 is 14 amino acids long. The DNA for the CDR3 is TGTGCCAGTAGTATAGTAGTTGCAGCCTACGAGCAGTACTTC. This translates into CASSIVVAAYEQYF.

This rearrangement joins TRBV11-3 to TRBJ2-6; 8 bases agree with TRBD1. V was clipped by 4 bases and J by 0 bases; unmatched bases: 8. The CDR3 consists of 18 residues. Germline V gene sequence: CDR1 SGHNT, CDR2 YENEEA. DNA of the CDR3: TGTGCCAGCAGCTCCCGACAGGGGTCCAGCTCTGGGGCCAACGTCCTGACTTTC. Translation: CASSSRQGSSSGANVLTF.

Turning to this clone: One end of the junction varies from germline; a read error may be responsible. In DNA, the CDR3 is TGTGCTAGCAGCGTACATCCGGGGGCTGGAGGGGAGCTGTTTTTT. Translated, it gives CASSVHPGAGGELFF. The chain links TRBV7-7 to TRBJ2-2; D tentatively reads TRBD1 or TRBD2 (6 bases each). The CDR3 has 15 residues. The germline CDR1 and CDR2 sequences are SSHAT and FNYEAQ (reference sequence).

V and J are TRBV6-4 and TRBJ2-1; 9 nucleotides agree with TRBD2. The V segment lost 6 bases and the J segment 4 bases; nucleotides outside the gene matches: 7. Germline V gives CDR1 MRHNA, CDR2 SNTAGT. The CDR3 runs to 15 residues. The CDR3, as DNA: TGTGCCAGCAGCTTAGGGACTAGCAGATACAATGAGCAGTTCTTC. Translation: CASSLGTSRYNEQFF.

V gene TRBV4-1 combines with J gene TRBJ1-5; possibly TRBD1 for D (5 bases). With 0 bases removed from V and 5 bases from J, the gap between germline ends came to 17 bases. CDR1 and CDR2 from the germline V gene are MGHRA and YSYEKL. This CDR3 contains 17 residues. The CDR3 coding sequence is TGCGCCAGCAGCCAAGAGGGGCGGGCAGGAAGGGATCAGCCCCAGCATTTT. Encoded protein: CASSQEGRAGRDQPQHF.

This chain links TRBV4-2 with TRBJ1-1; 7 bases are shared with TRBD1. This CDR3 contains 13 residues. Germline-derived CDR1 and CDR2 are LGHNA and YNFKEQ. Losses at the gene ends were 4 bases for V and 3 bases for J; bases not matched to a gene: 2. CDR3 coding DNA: TGTGCCAGCAGCCGACAGGGACACACTGAAGCTTTCTTT. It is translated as CASSRQGHTEAFF.

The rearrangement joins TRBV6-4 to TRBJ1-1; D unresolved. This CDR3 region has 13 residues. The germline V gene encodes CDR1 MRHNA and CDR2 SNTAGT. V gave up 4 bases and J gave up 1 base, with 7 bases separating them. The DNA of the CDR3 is TGTGCCAGCAGTGTCCAGACGAACACTGAAGCTTTCTTT. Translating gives CASSVQTNTEAFF.

CDR3 DNA: TGTGCCAGCAGCTGGCTAGGGGGACTGTGGGACACTGAAGCTTTCTTT. This encodes CASSWLGGLWDTEAFF. The gene calls are TRBV5-4 and TRBJ1-1; possibly TRBD1 for D (6 bases). Germline V gives CDR1 SGHNT, CDR2 YYREEE (reference sequence). V shed 3 bases and J shed 3 bases, with 18 bases lying between them. The CDR3 has 16 residues.

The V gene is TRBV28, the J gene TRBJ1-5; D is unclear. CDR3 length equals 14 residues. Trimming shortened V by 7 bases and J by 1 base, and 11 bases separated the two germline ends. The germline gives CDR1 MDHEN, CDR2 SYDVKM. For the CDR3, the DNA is TGTGCCAGCACAGCCGGAGGGAGCAATCAGCCCCAGCATTTT. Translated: CASTAGGSNQPQHF.

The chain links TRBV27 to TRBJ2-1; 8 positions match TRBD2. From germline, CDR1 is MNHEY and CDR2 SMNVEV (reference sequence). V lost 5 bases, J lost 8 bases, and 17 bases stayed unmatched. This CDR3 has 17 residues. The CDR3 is CASSDTPGGGRMHEQFF. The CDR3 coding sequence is TGTGCCAGCAGTGATACCCCCGGGGGCGGGAGGATGCATGAGCAGTTCTTC.

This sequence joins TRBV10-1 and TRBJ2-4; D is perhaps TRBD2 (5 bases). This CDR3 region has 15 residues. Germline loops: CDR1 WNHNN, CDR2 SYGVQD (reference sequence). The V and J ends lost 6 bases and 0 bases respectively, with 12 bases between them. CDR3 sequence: CASSEGGLAKNIQYF. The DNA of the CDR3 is TGCGCCAGCAGCGAGGGCGGACTAGCCAAAAACATTCAGTACTTC.

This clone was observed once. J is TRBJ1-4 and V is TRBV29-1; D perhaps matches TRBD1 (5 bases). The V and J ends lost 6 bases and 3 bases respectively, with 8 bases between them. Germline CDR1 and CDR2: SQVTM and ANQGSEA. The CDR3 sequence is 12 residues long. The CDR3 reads CSVRDANEKLFF. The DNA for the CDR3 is TGCAGCGTCCGGGACGCTAATGAAAAACTGTTTTTT. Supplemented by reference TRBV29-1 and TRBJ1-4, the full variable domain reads SAVISQKPSRDICQRGTSLTIQCQVDSQVTMMFWYRQQPGQSLTLIATANQGSEATYESGFVIDKFPISRPNLTFSTLTVSNMSPEDSSIYLCSVRDANEKLFFGSGTQLSVL.

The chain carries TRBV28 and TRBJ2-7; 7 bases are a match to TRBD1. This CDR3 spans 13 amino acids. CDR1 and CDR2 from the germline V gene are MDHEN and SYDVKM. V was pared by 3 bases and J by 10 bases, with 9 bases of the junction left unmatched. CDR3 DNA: TGTGCCAGCAGTTTCCGACAGGGACCGATTCAGTACTTC. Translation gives CASSFRQGPIQYF. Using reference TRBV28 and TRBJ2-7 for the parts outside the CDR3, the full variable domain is DVKVTQSSRYLVKRTGEKVFLECVQDMDHENMFWYRQDPGLGLRLIYFSYDVKMKEKGDIPEGYSVSREKKERFSLILESASTNQTSMYLCASSFRQGPIQYFGPGTRLTVT.